Each of the 24 T cell receptor beta chains below was sequenced from the same sample in a study of monozygotic twins with inflammatory bowel disease. Following a re-call of the 5' RACE reads, TCRdb has one entry per CDR3 protein and lacks DNA. Its listing shows about 99,000 distinct CDR3 sequences. The sample taken for sequencing was blood. These receptors came from a human donor with ulcerative colitis or Crohn's disease, or a healthy co-twin of an affected twin (not recorded which).

V usage is TRBV20-1 and J usage is TRBJ2-7; as DNA is missing, the TRBD1 call by TCRdb cannot be tested. Germline V CDR1 and CDR2: DFQATT, SNEGSKA (reference sequence). There are 12 residues in the CDR3. CDR3 sequence reads: CSADRGLGEQYF.

The chain couples TRBV5-6 to TRBJ2-5; the D call of TRBD1 rests on TCRdb alone, since no DNA is present to check it. The CDR3 has 20 residues. From germline, CDR1 is SGHDT and CDR2 YYEEEE. The CDR3 sequence is CASSLLFSDRGRNNPRTQYF.

The chain has TRBV12-3 or TRBV12-4 and TRBJ1-2; without DNA, the TCRdb call of TRBD1 cannot be checked. The CDR3 consists of 17 residues. The CDR3 reads CASSLAGESDLPDGYTF.

V is TRBV10-3 and J is TRBJ2-5. The length of the CDR3 is 12 residues. Germline CDR1 and CDR2: ENHRY and SYGVKD. The CDR3 spells CAISAAVGTQYF.

The V call is TRBV7-8, the J call TRBJ2-7; the D call of TRBD1 rests on TCRdb alone, since no DNA is present to check it. The CDR3 is made up of 14 amino acids. Germline assignment: CDR1 SGHVS and CDR2 FQNEAQ. The CDR3 loop is CASSLVTGDYEQYF.

V usage is TRBV6-1 and J usage is TRBJ2-3; the TRBD2 assignment by TCRdb is unverifiable without DNA. There are 18 residues in the CDR3. Looked up from germline, CDR1 is MNHNS and CDR2 is SASEGT. The CDR3 is CASSEGIWLAGGTDTQYF.

The chain has TRBV7-9 and TRBJ2-7; TCRdb calls TRBD2, which cannot be checked without DNA. Germline CDR1 and CDR2: SEHNR and FQNEAQ (reference sequence). The CDR3 loop spans 15 amino acids. CDR3 amino acids: CASSPNKGMLREQYF.

The chain uses TRBV29-1 and TRBJ1-3; checking the TCRdb D call of TRBD1 is not possible without DNA. The germline CDR1 and CDR2 sequences are SQVTM and ANQGSEA. The CDR3 runs to 14 residues. CDR3 sequence: CSVERPPSGNTIYF. The full variable domain, completed using reference TRBV29-1 and TRBJ1-3, is SAVISQKPSRDICQRGTSLTIQCQVDSQVTMMFWYRQQPGQSLTLIATANQGSEATYESGFVIDKFPISRPNLTFSTLTVSNMSPEDSSIYLCSVERPPSGNTIYFGEGSWLTVV.

This rearrangement joins TRBV20-1 to TRBJ2-3. The germline V gene encodes CDR1 DFQATT and CDR2 SNEGSKA (reference sequence). The CDR3 is 11 residues long. The CDR3 spells CSARRTDTQYF.

The chain recombines TRBV5-1 with TRBJ2-7; the D call from TCRdb, TRBD2, cannot be confirmed without DNA. The germline gives CDR1 SGHRS, CDR2 YFSETQ. The CDR3 runs to 14 residues. The CDR3 region is CGSRRREGSYEQYF.

The chain joins TRBV20-1 to TRBJ1-2; with no DNA, the TCRdb D assignment of TRBD1 cannot be verified. CDR1 and CDR2 from the germline V gene are DFQATT and SNEGSKA (reference sequence). This CDR3 comprises 17 residues. Here the CDR3 reads CSARDPFSAPRNYGYTF.

The chain employs TRBV12-3 or TRBV12-4 and TRBJ1-6. This CDR3 comprises 14 residues. The CDR3 here is CASSLRGINSPLHF.

This chain uses TRBV9 with TRBJ2-5; checking the TCRdb D call of TRBD2 is not possible without DNA. The germline V gene has CDR1 SGDLS and CDR2 YYNGEE. CDR3 length: 16 residues. The CDR3 region is CASSVLAGRPQETQYF.

The chain links TRBV10-3 to TRBJ2-7. Germline values: CDR1 ENHRY, CDR2 SYGVKD. This CDR3 is 13 amino acids long. CDR3 residues: CAISSGTTYEQYF.

The chain couples TRBV30 to TRBJ2-7; TCRdb's D gene call, TRBD1, goes unchecked for lack of DNA. This CDR3 comprises 14 residues. Germline CDR1 GTSNPN, CDR2 SVGIG (reference sequence). This chain's CDR3 is CAGDFSGGSYEQYF.

This chain connects TRBV12-3 or TRBV12-4 to TRBJ1-2; TCRdb lists TRBD1, though no DNA is available to test this call. The CDR3 contains 14 residues. The CDR3 protein is CASSFTGPNYGYTF.

Here the CDR3 reads CASGGERGRSHNEQFF. The rearrangement links TRBV27 to TRBJ2-1; TCRdb names TRBD1, which stays unverified in the absence of DNA. CDR1 and CDR2 from the germline V gene are MNHEY and SMNVEV (reference sequence). The CDR3 sequence is 16 residues long.

The rearrangement links TRBV5-4 to TRBJ2-3; TCRdb gives TRBD1 as the D gene, but with no DNA this cannot be confirmed. The CDR3 runs to 14 residues. Germline V lookup: CDR1 SGHNT, CDR2 YYREEE (reference sequence). The CDR3 region is CASSFRGEKDTQYF.

This CDR3 is CASSLRAGGLYNEQFF. This chain joins TRBV12-3 or TRBV12-4 and TRBJ2-1; the D call of TRBD2 rests on TCRdb alone, since no DNA is present to check it. The CDR3 runs to 16 residues.

V usage is TRBV12-3 or TRBV12-4 and J usage is TRBJ2-1. CDR3 length: 14 residues. CDR3 sequence: CASRTTGRNNEQFF.

The chain joins TRBV7-2 to TRBJ1-1. The CDR3 extends over 11 amino acids. The V gene's germline CDR1 is SGHTA and CDR2 FQGNSA. CDR3 loop: CASSALTEAFF.

V is TRBV28 and J is TRBJ2-7; lacking DNA, the TRBD1 call made by TCRdb goes unchecked. Germline loops: CDR1 MDHEN, CDR2 SYDVKM. The CDR3 contains 17 residues. CDR3 protein: CASRTVGQGSSSYEQYF. Full variable domain (outside the CDR3, taken from reference TRBV28 and TRBJ2-7): DVKVTQSSRYLVKRTGEKVFLECVQDMDHENMFWYRQDPGLGLRLIYFSYDVKMKEKGDIPEGYSVSREKKERFSLILESASTNQTSMYLCASRTVGQGSSSYEQYFGPGTRLTVT.

The chain is built from TRBV29-1 and TRBJ1-1. CDR1 and CDR2 (germline): SQVTM, ANQGSEA. This CDR3 comprises 15 residues. Here the CDR3 reads CSGRAGVNMNTEAFF.

The CDR3 spells CASSDSGGAYNEQFF. This chain connects TRBV6-4 to TRBJ2-1; without DNA, the TCRdb call of TRBD2 cannot be checked. CDR1 and CDR2 from the germline V gene are MRHNA and SNTAGT. This CDR3 has 15 residues.